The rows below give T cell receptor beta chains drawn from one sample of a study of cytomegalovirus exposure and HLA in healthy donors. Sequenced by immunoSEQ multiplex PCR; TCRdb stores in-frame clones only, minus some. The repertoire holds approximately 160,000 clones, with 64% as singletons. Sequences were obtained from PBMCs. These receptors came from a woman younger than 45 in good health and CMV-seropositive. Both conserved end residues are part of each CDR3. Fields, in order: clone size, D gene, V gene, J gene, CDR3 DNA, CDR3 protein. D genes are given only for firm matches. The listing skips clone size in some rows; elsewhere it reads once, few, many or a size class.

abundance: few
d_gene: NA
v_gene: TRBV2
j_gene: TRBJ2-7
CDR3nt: TGTGCCAGCAGCGAACGGGGAGAGCAGTACTTC
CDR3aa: CASSERGEQYF

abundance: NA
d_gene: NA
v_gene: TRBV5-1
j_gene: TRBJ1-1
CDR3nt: TGCGCCAGCAGCCCGGGACAAATGAACACTGAAGCTTTCTTT
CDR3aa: CASSPGQMNTEAFF

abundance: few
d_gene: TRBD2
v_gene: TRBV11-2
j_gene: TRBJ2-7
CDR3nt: TGTGCCAGCAGCTTAGAGCGGGGGGGCTACGAGCAGTACTTC
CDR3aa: CASSLERGGYEQYF

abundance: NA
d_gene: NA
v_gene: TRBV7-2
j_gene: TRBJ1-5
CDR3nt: TGTGCCAGCAGCTTATTGGGAGGACAAGGCAATCAGCCCCAGCATTTT
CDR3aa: CASSLLGGQGNQPQHF

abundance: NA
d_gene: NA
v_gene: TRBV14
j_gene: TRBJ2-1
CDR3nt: TGTGCCAGCAGCCAAGATTGGGGCTCCAGGGAGCAGTTCTTC
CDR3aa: CASSQDWGSREQFF

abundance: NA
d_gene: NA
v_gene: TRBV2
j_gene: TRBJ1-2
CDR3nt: TGTGCCAGCAGTGATGAGATTTCGAACTATGGCTACACCTTC
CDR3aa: CASSDEISNYGYTF

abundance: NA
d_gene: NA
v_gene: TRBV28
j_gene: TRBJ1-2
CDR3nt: TGTGCCAGCAGGGTGACGACAGATGGCTACACCTTC
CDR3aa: CASRVTTDGYTF

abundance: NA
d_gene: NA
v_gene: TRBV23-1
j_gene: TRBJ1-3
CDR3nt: TGCGCCAGCAGTCAATCGAGGAGGGGAAGCTCTGGAAACACCATATATTTT
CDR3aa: CASSQSRRGSSGNTIYF

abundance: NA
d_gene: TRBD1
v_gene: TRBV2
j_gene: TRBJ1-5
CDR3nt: TGTGCCAGCAGTGAATCGACAGGGGGGATTCAGCCCCAGCATTTT
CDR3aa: CASSESTGGIQPQHF

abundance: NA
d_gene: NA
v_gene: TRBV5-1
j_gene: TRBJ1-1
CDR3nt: TGCGCCAGCAGCTTGGCCCCACTAGAACACCCTGAAGCTTTCTTT
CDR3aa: CASSLAPLEHPEAFF

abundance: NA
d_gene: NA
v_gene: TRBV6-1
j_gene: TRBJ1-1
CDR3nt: TGTGCCAGCAGTGAACAGGGCGGCACTGAAGCTTTCTTT
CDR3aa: CASSEQGGTEAFF

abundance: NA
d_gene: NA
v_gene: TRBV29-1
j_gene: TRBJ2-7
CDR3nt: TGCAGCGTTGTACCTAGCTCCTACGAGCAGTACTTC
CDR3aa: CSVVPSSYEQYF

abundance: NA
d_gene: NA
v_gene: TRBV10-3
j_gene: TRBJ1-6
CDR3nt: TGTGCCATCAGTTTAGGGGGAACTTCACCCCTCCACTTT
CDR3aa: CAISLGGTSPLHF

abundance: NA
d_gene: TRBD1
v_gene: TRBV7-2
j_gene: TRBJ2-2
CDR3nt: TGTGCCAGCAGCGCAGAAGACGGACAGGGAAGGAACACCGGGGAGCTGTTTTTT
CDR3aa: CASSAEDGQGRNTGELFF

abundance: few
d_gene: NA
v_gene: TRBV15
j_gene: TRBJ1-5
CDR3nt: TGTGCCACCAGCAGAGTGGACACGATTTACAATCAGCCCCAGCATTTT
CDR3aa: CATSRVDTIYNQPQHF

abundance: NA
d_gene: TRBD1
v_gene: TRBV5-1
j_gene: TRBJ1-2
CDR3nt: TGCGCCAGCAGCTGGGGGACAGGGGGCACTGGCTACACCTTC
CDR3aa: CASSWGTGGTGYTF

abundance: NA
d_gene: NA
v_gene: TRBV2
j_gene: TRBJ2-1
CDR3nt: TGTGCCAGCAGTGAAGCGAGAAACAGGGTTTGGAGGAATGAGCAGTTCTTC
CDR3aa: CASSEARNRVWRNEQFF

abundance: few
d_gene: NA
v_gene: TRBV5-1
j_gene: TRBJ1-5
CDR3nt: TGCGCCATCTATCAGCCCCAGCATTTT
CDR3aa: CAIYQPQHF

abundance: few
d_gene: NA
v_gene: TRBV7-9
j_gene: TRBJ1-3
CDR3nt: TGTGCCAGCAGCTCCACGGGTCTAAACACCATATATTTT
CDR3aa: CASSSTGLNTIYF

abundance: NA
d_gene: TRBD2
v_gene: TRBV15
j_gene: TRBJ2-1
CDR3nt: TGTGCCACCAGCAGAGTGACCGGGGGGACTAGCGGAAACAATGAGCAGTTCTTC
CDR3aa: CATSRVTGGTSGNNEQFF

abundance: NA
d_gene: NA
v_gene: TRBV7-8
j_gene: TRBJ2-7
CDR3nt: TGTGCCAGCAGCCCAGACAGATTCTACGAGCAGTACTTC
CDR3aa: CASSPDRFYEQYF

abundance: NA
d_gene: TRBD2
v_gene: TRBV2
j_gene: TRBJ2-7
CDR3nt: TGTGCCAGCAGTGAGGGAGGGTACGAGCAGTACTTC
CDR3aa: CASSEGGYEQYF

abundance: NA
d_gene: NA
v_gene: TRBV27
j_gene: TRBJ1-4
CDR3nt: TGTGCCAGCAGTTTACTTACAGGGATACCTAATGAAAAACTGTTTTTT
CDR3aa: CASSLLTGIPNEKLFF

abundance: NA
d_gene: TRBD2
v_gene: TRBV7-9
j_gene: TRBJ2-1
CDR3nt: TGTGCCAGCAGCTACAAGCGGGAGGTACATGAGCAGTTCTTC
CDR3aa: CASSYKREVHEQFF

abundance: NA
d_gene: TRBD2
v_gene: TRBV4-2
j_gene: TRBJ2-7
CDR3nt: TGTGCCAGCAGCCAAGGGGTGGAGCGGGGGGGCTACGAGCAGTACTTC
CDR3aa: CASSQGVERGGYEQYF

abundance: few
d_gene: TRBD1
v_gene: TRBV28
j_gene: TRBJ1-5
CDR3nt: TGTGCCAGCAGTTTCGCTGGCAGGGGGAATCAGCCCCAGCATTTT
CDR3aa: CASSFAGRGNQPQHF

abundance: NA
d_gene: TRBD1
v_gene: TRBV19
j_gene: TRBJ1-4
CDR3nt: TGTGCCAGTAGTATGAGGGGACAGGGAAGGAGGGAAAAACTGTTTTTT
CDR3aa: CASSMRGQGRREKLFF

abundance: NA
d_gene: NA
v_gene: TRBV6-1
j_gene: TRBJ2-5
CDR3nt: TGTGCCAGCAGGGGACCAGGGGAAGAGACCCAGTACTTC
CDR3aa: CASRGPGEETQYF

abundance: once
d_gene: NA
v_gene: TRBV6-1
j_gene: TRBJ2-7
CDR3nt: TGTGCCACCACGGGGTACTCATACGAGCAGTACTTC
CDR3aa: CATTGYSYEQYF

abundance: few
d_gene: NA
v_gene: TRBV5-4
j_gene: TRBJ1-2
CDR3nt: TGTGCCAGCAGCTTGCTATCTGAAGGCTACACCTTC
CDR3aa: CASSLLSEGYTF

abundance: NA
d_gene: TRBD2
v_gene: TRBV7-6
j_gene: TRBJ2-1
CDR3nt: TGTGCCAGCAGCCCTTGGACTAGCGCGAAGCAGTTCTTC
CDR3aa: CASSPWTSAKQFF

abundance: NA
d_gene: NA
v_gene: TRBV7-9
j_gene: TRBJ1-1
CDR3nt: TGTGCCAGCAGCTCCCCCGGCGGGCAAGTCACTGAAGCTTTCTTT
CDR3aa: CASSSPGGQVTEAFF

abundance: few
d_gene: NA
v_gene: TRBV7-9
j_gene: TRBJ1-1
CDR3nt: TGTGCCAGCAGCTTCGGAGTTGAAGCTTTCTTT
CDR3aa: CASSFGVEAFF

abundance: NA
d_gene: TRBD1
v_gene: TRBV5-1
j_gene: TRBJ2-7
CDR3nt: TGCGCCAGCAGTTGGGCAGGGGGCATCAACGAGCAGTACTTC
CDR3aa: CASSWAGGINEQYF

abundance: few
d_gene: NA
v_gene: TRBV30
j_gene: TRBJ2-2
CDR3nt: TGTGCCTGGAGTGAAGCAAACACCGGGGAGCTGTTTTTT
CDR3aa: CAWSEANTGELFF

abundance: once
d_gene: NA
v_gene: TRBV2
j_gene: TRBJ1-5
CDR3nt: TGTGCCAGCACCAGGGAAGGGGGGGACAATCAGCCCCAGCATTTT
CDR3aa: CASTREGGDNQPQHF

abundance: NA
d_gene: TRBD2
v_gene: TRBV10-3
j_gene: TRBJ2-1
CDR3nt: TGTGCCATCTCAGATCGGCTAGCGGGAGCATCCTACAATGAGCAGTTCTTC
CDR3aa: CAISDRLAGASYNEQFF

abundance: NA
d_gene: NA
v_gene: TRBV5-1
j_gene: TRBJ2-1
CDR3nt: TGCGCCAGCAGCTTGGGCCCGGTGGGGGCAGGGTACAATGAGCAGTTCTTC
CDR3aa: CASSLGPVGAGYNEQFF

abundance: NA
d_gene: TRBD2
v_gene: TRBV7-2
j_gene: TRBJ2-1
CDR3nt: TGTGCCAGCAGCTTAAAAGGGGGCGGAGTACTAGCGGGAGTAAATGAGCAGTTCTTC
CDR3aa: CASSLKGGGVLAGVNEQFF

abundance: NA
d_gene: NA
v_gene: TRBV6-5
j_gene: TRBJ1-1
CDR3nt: TGTGCCAGCAGTTACTCAGGCAGGGGTATCACTGAAGCTTTCTTT
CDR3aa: CASSYSGRGITEAFF

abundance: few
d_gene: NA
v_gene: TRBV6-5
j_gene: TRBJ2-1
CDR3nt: TGTGCCAGCAGTACGGACTCCTCCAATGAGCAGTTCTTC
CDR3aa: CASSTDSSNEQFF

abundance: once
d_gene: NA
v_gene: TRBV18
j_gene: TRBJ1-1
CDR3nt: TGTGCCAGCTCACTTCAGGGGAAGGACACTGAAGCTTTCTTT
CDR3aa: CASSLQGKDTEAFF

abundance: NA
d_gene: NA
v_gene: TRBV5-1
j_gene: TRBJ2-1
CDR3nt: TGCGCCAGCAGCGGAGGGCCACTTAATGAGCAGTTCTTC
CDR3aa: CASSGGPLNEQFF

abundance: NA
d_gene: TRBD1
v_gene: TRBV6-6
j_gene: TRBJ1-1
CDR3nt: TGTGCCATCCCCCCCGTAGTGGGACAGATGAACACTGAAGCTTTCTTT
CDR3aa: CAIPPVVGQMNTEAFF

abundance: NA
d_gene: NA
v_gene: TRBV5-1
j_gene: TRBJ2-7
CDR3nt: TGCGCCAGCAGCTTGGAGGCAGGGACCTACGAGCAGTACTTC
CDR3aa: CASSLEAGTYEQYF

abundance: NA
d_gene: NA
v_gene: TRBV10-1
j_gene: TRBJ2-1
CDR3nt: TGCGCCGCTCACTGTCATGAGCAGTTCTTC
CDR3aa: CAAHCHEQFF

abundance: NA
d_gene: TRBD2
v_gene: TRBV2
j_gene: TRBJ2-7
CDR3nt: TGTGCCAGCAGTGAATTAGCGGGAGAGGGCGAGCAGTACTTC
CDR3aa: CASSELAGEGEQYF

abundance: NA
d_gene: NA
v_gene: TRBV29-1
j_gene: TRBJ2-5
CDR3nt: TGCAGCGTTGAGGGACTTTCACAAGAGACCCAGTACTTC
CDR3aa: CSVEGLSQETQYF

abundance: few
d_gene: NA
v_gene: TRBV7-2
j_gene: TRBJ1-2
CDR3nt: TGTGCCAGCAGCTTACGGGATACCTTAGGAGGCTACACCTTC
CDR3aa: CASSLRDTLGGYTF

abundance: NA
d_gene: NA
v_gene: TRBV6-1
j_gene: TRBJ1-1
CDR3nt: TGTGCCAGCAGTCCTCGGGAACCGACTGAAGCTTTCTTT
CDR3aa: CASSPREPTEAFF

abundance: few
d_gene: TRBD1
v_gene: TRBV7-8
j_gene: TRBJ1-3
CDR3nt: TGTGCCAGCAGCTCGATACAGGGGCCTGGAAACACCATATATTTT
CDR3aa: CASSSIQGPGNTIYF

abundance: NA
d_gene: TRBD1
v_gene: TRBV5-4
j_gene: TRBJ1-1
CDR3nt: TGTGCCAGCAGCATGTGGACAGGGGGCATCGAGACTGAAGCTTTCTTT
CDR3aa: CASSMWTGGIETEAFF

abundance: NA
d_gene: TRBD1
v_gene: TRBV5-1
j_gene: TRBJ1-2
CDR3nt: TGCGCCAGCAGCTTGGTGGTGGGGGACAGGGATGGCTACACCTTC
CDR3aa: CASSLVVGDRDGYTF

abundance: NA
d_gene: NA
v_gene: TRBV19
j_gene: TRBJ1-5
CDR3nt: TGTGCCAGTAGGTCCAGGGACAATCAGCCCCAGCATTTT
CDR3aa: CASRSRDNQPQHF